Listed below are T cell receptor beta chains from one sample, sequenced in a study of blood T cell repertoires in COVID-19. Some clones are missing from TCRdb's copy, which holds only in-frame ones; the method was immunoSEQ multiplex PCR. The table lists about 400,000 clones, around 90% of them singletons. Sequencing was done on a sample of PBMCs or T cells enriched from blood (not recorded which). These receptors all stem from a woman aged 40 to 50 with acute COVID-19. CDR3s include the opening cysteine and the closing phenylalanine or tryptophan. The order of the fields is D gene, J gene, V gene, CDR3 DNA, CDR3 protein. A D gene is named only where the DNA matches it firmly.

d_gene: NA
j_gene: TRBJ2-1
v_gene: TRBV27
CDR3nt: TGTGCCAGCAGTTTACGCTACAATGAGCAGTTCTTC
CDR3aa: CASSLRYNEQFF

d_gene: TRBD2
j_gene: TRBJ2-3
v_gene: TRBV9
CDR3nt: TGTGCCAGCAGCGTAGCATTATATAGGGGACTAGCGGGGGGTTCCACAGATACGCAGTATTTT
CDR3aa: CASSVALYRGLAGGSTDTQYF

d_gene: TRBD2
j_gene: TRBJ2-2
v_gene: TRBV2
CDR3nt: TGTGCCAGCAGCGCGGGACTAGCGAGGGCCGGGGAGCTGTTTTTT
CDR3aa: CASSAGLARAGELFF

d_gene: NA
j_gene: TRBJ1-1
v_gene: TRBV5-1
CDR3nt: TGCGCCAGCAGTTCCGCCATGCCCAATGCTATTGAAGCTTTCTTT
CDR3aa: CASSSAMPNAIEAFF

d_gene: NA
j_gene: TRBJ1-2
v_gene: TRBV6-5
CDR3nt: TGTGCCAGCAGTTACGAGGCGTATTATGGCTACACCTTC
CDR3aa: CASSYEAYYGYTF

d_gene: TRBD1
j_gene: TRBJ2-1
v_gene: TRBV4-1
CDR3nt: TGCGCCAGCAGCCCTACCTCTGGACAGGGTAGGTCCTACAATGAGCAGTTCTTC
CDR3aa: CASSPTSGQGRSYNEQFF

d_gene: NA
j_gene: TRBJ2-2
v_gene: TRBV28
CDR3nt: TGTGCCAGCAGTTTAGCACACATGAACACCGGGGAGCTGTTTTTT
CDR3aa: CASSLAHMNTGELFF

d_gene: TRBD1
j_gene: TRBJ1-4
v_gene: TRBV2
CDR3nt: TGTGCCAGCGGACAGGGAATCCAGTCTAATGAAAAACTGTTTTTT
CDR3aa: CASGQGIQSNEKLFF

d_gene: NA
j_gene: TRBJ1-2
v_gene: TRBV6-5
CDR3nt: TGTGCCAGCAGTTACTCCCAGGGCTATGGCTACACCTTC
CDR3aa: CASSYSQGYGYTF

d_gene: NA
j_gene: TRBJ1-2
v_gene: TRBV19
CDR3nt: TGTGCCAGTAGTATAGATCTCGGCAGGGGTCCAGATGGCTACACCTTC
CDR3aa: CASSIDLGRGPDGYTF

d_gene: NA
j_gene: TRBJ2-7
v_gene: TRBV27
CDR3nt: TGTGCCAGCAGTGCACAGGGGCGGGAGGCCGAGCAGTACTTC
CDR3aa: CASSAQGREAEQYF

d_gene: NA
j_gene: TRBJ1-3
v_gene: TRBV10-3
CDR3nt: TGTGCCATCAGTGAGTCGGAGGAGAGCTCTGGAAACACCATATATTTT
CDR3aa: CAISESEESSGNTIYF

d_gene: TRBD1
j_gene: TRBJ1-2
v_gene: TRBV6-4
CDR3nt: TGTGCCAGCAGTGAAGGACTGACAGGGTATGGCTACACCTTC
CDR3aa: CASSEGLTGYGYTF

d_gene: NA
j_gene: TRBJ2-7
v_gene: TRBV3-1/TRBV3-2
CDR3nt: TGTGCCAGCAGCCAGAACCCGGGGTCCTACGAGCAGTACTTC
CDR3aa: CASSQNPGSYEQYF

d_gene: NA
j_gene: TRBJ1-2
v_gene: TRBV18
CDR3nt: TGTGCCAGCTCACCGGGCAGGGGAGCTAACTATGGCTACACCTTC
CDR3aa: CASSPGRGANYGYTF

d_gene: NA
j_gene: TRBJ1-2
v_gene: TRBV19
CDR3nt: TGTGCCAGTAGTATGAGGGAATATGGCTACACCTTC
CDR3aa: CASSMREYGYTF

d_gene: NA
j_gene: TRBJ1-2
v_gene: TRBV6-1
CDR3nt: TGTGCCAGCAGTGAAGTGGAGAATGGCTACACCTTC
CDR3aa: CASSEVENGYTF

d_gene: NA
j_gene: TRBJ1-5
v_gene: TRBV5-4
CDR3nt: TGTGCCAGCAGCTTGGAGGGAGGGGCAGGCTATAGCAATCAGCCCCAGCATTTT
CDR3aa: CASSLEGGAGYSNQPQHF

d_gene: NA
j_gene: TRBJ1-4
v_gene: TRBV15
CDR3nt: TGTGCCACCAGCCCAGGGTCTCGCTCAGGGGAAAAACTGTTTTTT
CDR3aa: CATSPGSRSGEKLFF

d_gene: NA
j_gene: TRBJ1-6
v_gene: TRBV11-2
CDR3nt: TGTGCCAGCAGCTTAGATAGGACACAAGAAACACCCCTCCACTTT
CDR3aa: CASSLDRTQETPLHF

d_gene: NA
j_gene: TRBJ1-6
v_gene: TRBV30
CDR3nt: TGTGCCTGGAGGTACAGGCCCAATTCACCCCTCCACTTT
CDR3aa: CAWRYRPNSPLHF

d_gene: TRBD1
j_gene: TRBJ2-3
v_gene: TRBV29-1
CDR3nt: TGCAGCGTCCGACAGGGGGCAAGCCCAGATACGCAGTATTTT
CDR3aa: CSVRQGASPDTQYF